Following are 8 T cell receptor beta chains from one sample sequenced in a study of a mutant IDH1 vaccine in newly diagnosed glioma. This sample's time point: baseline, week 1 (first vaccination visit). Sample treatment: pre-vaccination baseline after standard-of-care therapy. Produced via immunoSEQ multiplex PCR; TCRdb's table is partial and in-frame only. The sample carries approximately 88,000 clones, around three quarters recorded once. The material was PBMCs, obtained from a glioma patient treated with radiotherapy, temozolomide or both. Every receptor here comes from a man in his forties with glioma.

The chain carries TRBV7-8 and TRBJ2-3, with 9 positions matching TRBD2. The CDR3 covers 17 residues. CDR1 SGHVS and CDR2 FQNEAQ come from the germline V gene. Trimming removed 5 bases from V and 3 bases from J; junction bases left unmatched: 12. DNA for the CDR3: TGTGCCAGCAGCGGTCTAAGGCTAGCGGGGAAAACAGATACGCAGTATTTT. This sequence encodes CASSGLRLAGKTDTQYF.

The CDR3 protein is CASSTGTSQITRAGELFF. The CDR3 nucleotides read TGTGCCAGCAGCACCGGGACTAGCCAGATAACGAGGGCCGGGGAGCTGTTTTTT. The rearrangement joins TRBV2 to TRBJ2-2; TRBD2 matches at 9 bases. Germline V gives CDR1 SNHLY, CDR2 FYNNEI. The CDR3 loop spans 18 amino acids. J gave up 6 bases and V 6 bases, and 17 bases lay outside the gene matches.

V usage is TRBV7-6 and J usage is TRBJ2-5, with D possibly being TRBD1 (6 bases). Germline CDR1 is SGHVS and CDR2 is FNYEAQ. The CDR3 runs 16 residues. Trimming took 3 bases from V and 2 from J, leaving 16 bases between them. CDR3 nucleotide sequence: TGTGCCAGCAGCTTGGGGCACAGGGCTCGACAAGAGACCCAGTACTTC. Its translation is CASSLGHRARQETQYF.

This sequence joins TRBV9 and TRBJ2-1; TRBD2 matches 10 bases. Trimming cost V 4 bases and J 2 bases; bases outside gene matches: 12. The germline V gene encodes CDR1 SGDLS and CDR2 YYNGEE. The CDR3 sequence is 18 residues long. The CDR3 sequence is CASSPEASGSPPYNEQFF. CDR3 DNA: TGTGCCAGCAGCCCAGAGGCTAGCGGGAGCCCCCCCTACAATGAGCAGTTCTTC.

The chain joins TRBV28 to TRBJ2-5; D is perhaps TRBD1 (6 bases). Looked up from germline, CDR1 is MDHEN and CDR2 is SYDVKM. The V gene lost 5 bases and the J gene lost 5 bases, with 12 bases spanning the gap. The CDR3 has 13 amino acids. The DNA for the CDR3 is TGTGCCAGCAGTCATACAGGGAGCGAGACCCAGTACTTC. Translating it yields CASSHTGSETQYF.

The J gene is TRBJ1-4, the V gene TRBV5-3, with TRBD1 identical over 9 bases. TRBV5-3 is assigned to the ORF class and has an uncertain function. The CDR3 is 16 residues long. V gave up 0 bases and J gave up 5 bases; unmatched junction bases: 5. The CDR3 DNA reads as TGTGCCAGAAGCTTGGGGACAGGGGTGATCAATGAAAAACTGTTTTTT. Protein sequence: CARSLGTGVINEKLFF.

A single count supports this clone. The V gene is TRBV4-3, the J gene TRBJ2-1; D gene ambiguous. V was shortened by 1 base and J by 9 bases, with 22 bases between the two germline ends. This CDR3 is built from 17 residues. Germline CDR1 and CDR2: LGHNA and YSLEER. The CDR3: CASSQGTRGTHNSEQFF. DNA for the CDR3: TGCGCCAGCAGCCAAGGGACCCGAGGAACCCACAATAGTGAGCAGTTCTTC.

This clone occurred many times. V usage is TRBV7-2 and J usage is TRBJ2-1; D unclear. The ends were cut back, 5 bases at V and 3 bases at J, with 14 bases in the middle. This CDR3 has 15 amino acids. From germline, CDR1 is SGHTA and CDR2 FQGNSA. In DNA form, the CDR3 reads TGTGCCAGCAGCCGACCCAGGACGGACTACAATGAGCAGTTCTTC. It is translated as CASSRPRTDYNEQFF. The variable domain in full, completed from reference TRBV7-2 and TRBJ2-1, reads GAGVSQSPSNKVTEKGKDVELRCDPISGHTALYWYRQSLGQGLEFLIYFQGNSAPDKSGLPSDRFSAERTGGSVSTLTIQRTQQEDSAVYLCASSRPRTDYNEQFFGPGTRLTVL.